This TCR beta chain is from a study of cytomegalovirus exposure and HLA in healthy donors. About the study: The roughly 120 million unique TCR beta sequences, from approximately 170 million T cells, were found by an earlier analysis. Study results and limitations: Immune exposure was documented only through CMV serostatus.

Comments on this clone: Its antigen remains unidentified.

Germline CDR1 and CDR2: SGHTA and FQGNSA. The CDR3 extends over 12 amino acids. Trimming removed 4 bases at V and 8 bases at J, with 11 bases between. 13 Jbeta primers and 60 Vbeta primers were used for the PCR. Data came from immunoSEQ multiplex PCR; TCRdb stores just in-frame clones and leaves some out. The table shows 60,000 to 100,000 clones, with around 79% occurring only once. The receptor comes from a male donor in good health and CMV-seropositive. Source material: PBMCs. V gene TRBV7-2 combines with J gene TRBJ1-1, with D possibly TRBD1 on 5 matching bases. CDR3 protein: CASSSNRQEAFF. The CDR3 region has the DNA TGTGCCAGCAGCTCTAATCGACAGGAAGCTTTCTTT.